The sequence of this T cell receptor beta chain was determined in a study of cytomegalovirus exposure and HLA in healthy donors. Study-wide points: Most TCR sequences showed up rarely, but some public TCRs showed up in many donors.

Generated by immunoSEQ multiplex PCR, the TCRdb table keeps only in-frame clones and is missing some. The sample records roughly 260,000 clones, around 87% being singletons. Germline loops: CDR1 SGHTA, CDR2 FQGNSA. The CDR3 loop spans 13 amino acids. Trimming removed 1 base at V and 6 bases at J, with 7 bases between. Concerning this clone itself: As yet, its antigen is unknown.

The source is a man aged 18 to 29 in good health and CMV-seronegative. Sequenced material: PBMCs. The gene calls are TRBV7-2 and TRBJ1-5, with D unresolved. This chain's CDR3 is CASSLELPQPQHF. As DNA, the CDR3 is TGTGCCAGCAGCTTAGAGCTTCCTCAGCCCCAGCATTTT.